A single sample is the source of the 15 T cell receptor beta chains below, sequenced in a study of T cells expressing NK-cell markers. Reprocessing the 5' RACE reads, TCRdb reports a single entry for every CDR3 protein and omits DNA. In all, the sample yields about 550,000 distinct CDR3 sequences. The source material was blood T cells: a sorted CD56 or NKG2C T cell subset, CD4+ or CD8+ T cells, or bulk PBMC T cells (not recorded which). These receptors were collected from a man aged 18 to 30 in good health.

V and J are TRBV29-1 and TRBJ2-1. From germline, CDR1 is SQVTM and CDR2 ANQGSEA. This CDR3 has 11 amino acids. Here the CDR3 reads CSVGHVGEQFF.

This rearrangement joins TRBV20-1 to TRBJ2-1. This CDR3 is 12 amino acids long. The germline V gene encodes CDR1 DFQATT and CDR2 SNEGSKA (reference sequence). CDR3: CSAEGVGNEQFF.

The chain joins TRBV18 to TRBJ2-4; TCRdb names TRBD1, which stays unverified in the absence of DNA. The CDR3 loop spans 15 amino acids. CDR1 KGHSH and CDR2 LQKENI come from the germline V gene. The CDR3 here is CASSPNQGVGNIQYF. The full variable domain, completed using reference TRBV18 and TRBJ2-4, is NAGVMQNPRHLVRRRGQEARLRCSPMKGHSHVYWYRQLPEEGLKFMVYLQKENIIDESGMPKERFSAEFPKEGPSILRIQQVVRGDSAAYFCASSPNQGVGNIQYFGAGTRLSVL.

CDR3 amino acids: CASSLDRPSSYNEQFF. The gene calls are TRBV5-1 and TRBJ2-1. The germline V gene has CDR1 SGHRS and CDR2 YFSETQ. The CDR3 length is 16 residues. The whole variable domain, remainder taken from reference TRBV5-1 and TRBJ2-1, is KAGVTQTPRYLIKTRGQQVTLSCSPISGHRSVSWYQQTPGQGLQFLFEYFSETQRNKGNFPGRFSGRQFSNSRSEMNVSTLELGDSALYLCASSLDRPSSYNEQFFGPGTRLTVL.

The chain carries TRBV12-3 or TRBV12-4 and TRBJ2-5; the TRBD2 assignment by TCRdb is unverifiable without DNA. There are 17 residues in the CDR3. This chain's CDR3 is CASSRGNSGGPQETQYF.

This chain links TRBV29-1 with TRBJ2-1; the D gene TCRdb calls, TRBD2, cannot be checked with no DNA. The germline V gene has CDR1 SQVTM and CDR2 ANQGSEA. The CDR3 is 15 amino acids. CDR3 loop: CSVEVGPSGDNEQFF.

The V gene is TRBV20-1, the J gene TRBJ2-1; TCRdb calls TRBD2, which cannot be checked without DNA. CDR3 size: 15 residues. The germline gives CDR1 DFQATT, CDR2 SNEGSKA (reference sequence). CDR3 loop: CSAPLAGGYGNEQFF.

The V gene is TRBV24-1, the J gene TRBJ2-3; TCRdb picks TRBD2, but there is no DNA to check that call. This CDR3 is 17 amino acids long. Germline V gives CDR1 KGHDR, CDR2 SFDVKD. The CDR3 here is CATSDPIAGEESDTQYF.

The chain combines TRBV7-2 with TRBJ2-1. The CDR3 loop spans 15 amino acids. The germline V gene has CDR1 SGHTA and CDR2 FQGNSA. The chain's CDR3 is CASSLVLGNYNEQFF.

J is TRBJ2-3 and V is TRBV29-1; TCRdb lists TRBD2, though no DNA is available to test this call. This CDR3 contains 15 residues. Per germline, CDR1 SQVTM and CDR2 ANQGSEA. Here the CDR3 reads CSALGLAGGTDTQYF.

This rearrangement joins TRBV5-1 to TRBJ1-4; without DNA, the TCRdb call of TRBD1 cannot be checked. CDR1 is SGHRS, CDR2 YFSETQ, per germline. This CDR3 comprises 14 residues. The CDR3 sequence is CASSLVAGNEKLFF.

The chain has TRBV2 and TRBJ2-2; TCRdb selects TRBD2, and the lack of DNA leaves this call unchecked. Per the germline V gene, CDR1 is SNHLY and CDR2 is FYNNEI. The CDR3 extends over 16 amino acids. This CDR3 is CASLSAGLAPTGELFF.

The chain employs TRBV12-3 or TRBV12-4 and TRBJ2-2; the TCRdb D gene call, TRBD1, has no DNA to confirm it. The CDR3 is made up of 16 amino acids. The CDR3 here is CASSSRTGPNTGELFF.

The V and J genes are TRBV12-3 or TRBV12-4 and TRBJ1-3. This CDR3 spans 17 amino acids. The chain's CDR3 is CASSPWESKVSGNTIYF.

J is TRBJ2-1 and V is TRBV12-3 or TRBV12-4; the TRBD2 assignment by TCRdb is unverifiable without DNA. The CDR3 is 16 residues long. The chain's CDR3 is CASRISGTTRHNEQFF.